This TCR beta chain is drawn from a study of shared clonotypes between healthy human individuals (dated by TCRdb to 2020 to 2022). At the level of the whole study: The cohort comprised a couple of women and a few men aged 18 to 49 years. Per donor, three plates each were used for CD4 naive and CD4 memory, two for CD8 naive, and one for CD8 memory. To estimate repertoire size and how much clonotypes are shared between individuals, the study performed deep sequencing of blood TCR repertoires from roughly five healthy adults. Different laboratories and diverse techniques were used to prepare libraries and sequence TCR repertoires, to increase sequencing depth and limit assay-specific biases. Between about 0.94 and 8.9 billion PBMCs per donor were obtained by leukapheresis.

Note on this clone: Its antigen has not been determined. No base quality information exists; no much larger clone differs at one position.

TCR CDR3 regions were amplified from genomic DNA by multiplex PCR using the deep immunoSEQ assay. Genomic DNA extracted from each cell subset was distributed evenly over all wells of several immunoSEQ 96-well plates, and each plate served as one replicate. Each replicate PCR for sorted subsets received about 200 ng genomic DNA, equal to tens of thousands of T cell genomes. Purified libraries were measured with a Qubit 3.0 fluorometer, size-checked on a Bioanalyzer 2100, and measured again with the KAPA Library Quantification kit. Every immunoSEQ 96-well plate was sequenced on a separate single-read 150-cycle Illumina NextSeq 550 flow cell. Per the source publication's procedure: The immunoSEQ output contained only junctional sequences without quality scores, so filtering could not match that applied to full-length reads. Sequences were annotated with PyIR, a Python wrapper for IgBLAST v1.9, and V/J genes and CDR3 were assigned using IMGT germline references. Reads with weak V/J assignments (E-value above 1e-6), missing CDR3, stop codons, out-of-frame junctions, or ambiguous translated residues were removed. V3J clonotypes were defined by identical inferred V gene, J gene, and CDR3 amino acid sequence. Percentage overlap between repertoires was computed as shared unique clonotypes divided by the size of the smaller repertoire. Three approaches were used to assess repertoire richness: RTK rarefaction, the Chao1 estimator, and Recon v2.1 estimates of unobserved clonotypes. Generation probabilities were computed with OLGA for all TCRbeta clonotypes obtained by the gDNA method from several donors. TCRdb re-hosts the immuneACCESS table, in-frame sequences only. Its copies lack some clones; in the studies checked, an unresolved V gene accounts for under half of them, and the cause for the rest is not known. From that table come the V and J calls and clone size; the DNA was used to work out D and trimming. Here the sample has hundreds of thousands of clones; less than 85% occur a single time. About 1.7% of the sample is held by the ten biggest clonotypes.

The donors were healthy, HIV-negative adults who had no recently reported acute infections or vaccinations. Every donor was a Caucasian adult residing in Nashville, Tennessee, USA. CD4+ T cells were enriched by magnetic negative selection, after which naive cells were positively selected on CD45RA and the negative fraction was taken as the memory subset. After blood collection by leukapheresis, PBMCs were isolated using Ficoll-Histopaque density gradient centrifugation and then cryopreserved in the vapor phase of liquid nitrogen. Analytical flow cytometry was used to check the purity and quantity of every magnetically sorted T cell population. Genomic DNA was isolated from each sorted fraction and quantified by UV absorbance on a Nanodrop 2000c. General findings and caveats noted by the study authors: Pairwise subsampling indicated that sequencing depth was expected to affect the degree of clonotype sharing among donors. The small number of donors limited the genetic and exposure-history diversity represented. Approximately 5% of naive CD4, around 3.6% of naive CD8, roughly 2.4% of memory CD4, and more than 0.35% of memory CD8 clonotypes were shared across a handful of donors. Larger estimated clonotype richness was generally found for naive subsets than for memory subsets. Higher generation probabilities were observed for clonotypes shared by all four sorted-subset donors than for non-shared clonotypes. Even with the large sequencing depth, rarefaction of the sorted-subset datasets indicated that sequencing was incomplete. Only blood was sampled, and tissue TCR repertoires likely differ from those in blood.

CDR1 SEHNR and CDR2 FQNEAQ are derived from the germline V gene (reference sequence). A distance of 14 bases separates the germline ends of V and J, which lose 4 bases and 5 bases respectively. From cysteine to phenylalanine, the CDR3 is 14 amino acids long. The kept DNA is CDR3 alone, 42 bases in frame from the first base. Sequenced input: memory CD4+ T cells sorted from blood. This sample's cell subset or site label indicates: CD45RA-negative fraction. The chain is assembled from TRBV7-9 and TRBJ2-5, and the D gene may be TRBD2, 7 bases matching. This TCR was recovered from a woman aged 25 to 45 in good health. The DNA is as follows: TGTGCCAGCAGCTCGACGGGGGGCGTGGAGACCCAGTACTTC. Translated, this is CASSSTGGVETQYF. Reference TRBV7-9 and TRBJ2-5 proteins supply the regions before and after the CDR3; the full variable domain is: DTGVSQNPRHKITKRGQNVTFRCDPISEHNRLYWYRQTLGQGPEFLTYFQNEAQLEKSRLLSDRFSAERPKGSFSTLEIQRTEQGDSAMYLCASSSTGGVETQYFGPGTRLLVL.